This TCR beta chain derives from a study of T cells in Graves' hyperthyroidism and ophthalmopathy. Study-wide background: At the time of initial diagnosis and before any treatment, peripheral blood was collected.

In regard to this clonotype: The antigen is not known.

V dropped 4 bases and J dropped 0; count of bases not matched to a gene: 2. CDR1 is DFQATT, CDR2 SNEGSKA, per germline (reference sequence). This CDR3 has 14 amino acids. Subjects aged 18 to 65 presented with newly diagnosed hyperthyroidism of less than 2 months' duration. Every diagnosis used clinical symptoms, serum thyroxine and TRAb, thyroid ultrasound and orbital computed tomography. What was amplified from RNA transcripts were TCR beta CDR3 regions. The HTBI set primed first-round TCR CDR3 RT-PCR. TCRdb re-called the multiplex PCR reads with MiXCR, one entry per CDR3 protein. Seen here are a few hundred thousand distinct CDR3 sequences, about 20% observed once, and the top ten hold about 30%. General observations from the study: Blood also showed most of the thyroid clonotypes that were expanded above 0.001.

The receptor's source is a young man with Graves' hyperthyroidism. Specimen: blood. This chain uses TRBV20-1 with TRBJ2-7, with 11 bases that match TRBD2. The CDR3 spells CSANLAGGSYEQYF. The CDR3 DNA reads as TGCAGTGCTAACCTAGCGGGAGGCTCCTACGAGCAGTACTTC.